In this sample, the clone carrying this T cell receptor (beta chain) turned up once. Antigen specificity is unknown. The patients all showed relapse after autologous stem cell transplantation, while their brentuximab vedotin exposure varied. Generated by immunoSEQ multiplex PCR, the TCRdb table keeps only in-frame clones and is missing some. The top ten hold 15% to 20% of the sample, which has 90,000 to 100,000 clones, more than 80% seen once. The data belong to a study of PD-1 blockade in classical Hodgkin lymphoma. General study points: TCR diversity rose significantly by C4D1 in CD4+ but not CD8+ cells. Why repertoires differed is undefined; disease activity or prior therapy possibly contributed.

The V gene lost 5 bases and the J gene lost 4 bases, with 18 bases spanning the gap. The V gene's germline CDR1 is MDHEN and CDR2 SYDVKM. The CDR3 extends over 16 amino acids. The sequence derives from a human donor with classical Hodgkin lymphoma. The V and J genes are TRBV28 and TRBJ2-1; D assignment may be TRBD1 or TRBD2 (5 bases each). Sample: peripheral blood mononuclear cells (PBMCs), taken before the second cycle of nivolumab. CDR3 DNA: TGTGCCAGCAGTCTCTTTGGGGGAGTAGTGTACAATGAGCAGTTCTTC. Amino acid sequence: CASSLFGGVVYNEQFF.